One sample yielded the 20 T cell receptor beta chains listed below, sequenced in a study of blood T cells in healthy people across ages. With a J-beta primer mix and a sample-barcoded 5' primer, a second PCR ran about 6 to 11 cycles. TCRdb independently ran MiXCR on the 5' RACE reads; one entry per CDR3 protein. Among some 1.5 million distinct CDR3 sequences, less than 45% were seen once, and the ten largest hold about 4.1%. The source material was blood. Receptors originate from a young woman in good health.

The chain employs TRBV29-1 and TRBJ2-7, with a possible D match to TRBD1 (5 bases). The length of the CDR3 is 13 residues. Germline lookup yields CDR1 SQVTM and CDR2 ANQGSEA. The V gene lost 2 bases and the J gene lost 3 bases, with 11 bases spanning the gap. In nucleotides, the CDR3 is TGCAGCGTTGAAAGCCAGGGTGGCTACGAGCAGTACTTC. Encoded protein: CSVESQGGYEQYF.

This clonotype was observed a handful of times. A much larger clone is a single base away; this may be a read error. V is TRBV29-1 and J is TRBJ1-2; weak D call: TRBD1 (5 bases). V lost 4 bases, J lost 0 bases, and 9 bases lay in between. Germline V gives CDR1 SQVTM, CDR2 ANQGSEA. CDR3 length: 13 amino acids. CDR3 coding DNA: TGCAGCGTTGGGGACGGGTCTAACTATGGCTACACCTTC. It yields the protein CSVGDGSNYGYTF.

In this sample, this clonotype turned up a few times. The V call is TRBV12-5, the J call TRBJ2-1; D tentatively fits TRBD1 or TRBD2 (5 bases each). V lost 2 bases to trimming and J lost 2 bases, with 7 bases between them. Germline assignment: CDR1 LGHNT and CDR2 FRNRAP. The CDR3 totals 14 residues. CDR3 in DNA: TGTGCTAGTGGTTTGTCGGGGCCCTACAATGAGCAGTTCTTC. Its translation is CASGLSGPYNEQFF.

As regards this clonotype: A much larger clonotype is one base distant, so this may be a read error. The chain links TRBV24-1 to TRBJ2-5, with a tentative D call TRBD2 (6 bases). The CDR3 consists of 15 residues. Looked up from germline, CDR1 is KGHDR and CDR2 is SFDVKD. Trimming cost V 4 bases and J 1 base, with 12 bases left between them. CDR3 nucleotides: TGTGCCACCAGTGAATACCAGCGGGCCCAAGAGACCCAGTACTTC. It yields the protein CATSEYQRAQETQYF.

This clonotype was picked up a small number of times. Possible read error: a much larger clone is one base away. This sequence joins TRBV10-3 and TRBJ1-5, with 8 bases that match TRBD1. The CDR3 loop spans 19 amino acids. In germline, CDR1 is ENHRY, CDR2 SYGVKD. The CDR3 protein is CAISESLGQGAKGNRPQHF. In DNA form, the CDR3 reads TGTGCCATCAGTGAGTCGCTGGGCCAGGGGGCGAAAGGGAATCGGCCCCAGCATTTT.

This clonotype was counted a few times. The V and J genes are TRBV7-2 and TRBJ2-3; 8 bases agree with TRBD1. CDR3 length: 16 amino acids. V was pared by 3 bases and J by 0 bases, with 5 bases of the junction left unmatched. The V gene's germline CDR1 is SGHTA and CDR2 FQGNSA. CDR3 residues: CASSFRGPHSTDTQYF. The CDR3 bases are TGTGCCAGCAGCTTCAGGGGGCCCCACAGCACAGATACGCAGTATTTT.

The rearrangement uses TRBV6-6 and TRBJ2-4, with 13 bases fitting TRBD2. CDR1 and CDR2 from the germline V gene are MNHNY and SVGAGI (reference sequence). V lost 4 bases, J lost 13 bases, and 13 bases stayed unmatched. The CDR3 runs 16 residues. DNA of the CDR3: TGTGCCAGCAGTTTTCCACTAGCGGGGGGGTACAATGAGCAGTACTTC. It translates to CASSFPLAGGYNEQYF.

The chain carries TRBV20-1 and TRBJ2-1; D may match TRBD1 or TRBD2 (5 bases each). Germline CDR1 and CDR2: DFQATT and SNEGSKA (reference sequence). CDR3 size: 13 residues. V lost 0 bases and J 6 bases, leaving 9 bases between the germline ends. This CDR3 is CSARDPGANEQFF. The CDR3 nucleotides are TGCAGTGCTAGAGATCCCGGGGCCAATGAGCAGTTCTTC.

CDR3 loop: CASSVGDPGGDTQYF. In DNA form, the CDR3 reads TGTGCCAGCAGCGTAGGAGACCCGGGTGGGGATACGCAGTATTTT. This sequence joins TRBV9 and TRBJ2-3; no definite D call. Germline CDR1 reads SGDLS; CDR2 reads YYNGEE. The CDR3 runs to 15 residues. Trimming left V 0 bases short and J 6 bases short, with 14 bases between.

V is TRBV3-1 and J is TRBJ1-4, with a weak D call TRBD1 (5 bases). CDR1 is LGHDT and CDR2 is YNNKEL in the germline V gene (reference sequence). The V end lost 3 bases, the J end lost 8 bases, and 10 bases lay between the germline ends. The CDR3 covers 13 residues. The CDR3 spells CASSHQGQEKLFF. CDR3 coding DNA: TGTGCCAGCAGCCATCAGGGTCAAGAAAAACTGTTTTTT.

This clonotype was counted a few times. V is TRBV20-1 and J is TRBJ2-1, with 8 positions matching TRBD2. V trimming: 3 bases; J trimming: 7 bases; junction bases outside the gene matches: 11. CDR1 and CDR2 from the germline V gene are DFQATT and SNEGSKA (reference sequence). The CDR3 loop spans 15 amino acids. In DNA, the CDR3 is TGCAGTGCTAGTAGGGCCCCTGGACTAGCTAATGAGCAGTTCTTC. This encodes CSASRAPGLANEQFF.

The J gene is TRBJ1-4, the V gene TRBV5-1; D is unclear. There are 15 residues in the CDR3. Germline CDR1 is SGHRS and CDR2 is YFSETQ. Trimming stripped 2 bases from V and 3 bases from J, with 11 bases between. The CDR3 nucleotides read TGCGCCAGCAGCTTTTCGGCGAAGGCTAATGAAAAACTGTTTTTT. This encodes CASSFSAKANEKLFF.

The J gene is TRBJ2-5, the V gene TRBV15; D is possibly TRBD1 (5 bases). The last part of the DNA fits TRBJ2-7 better; the J call may be wrong. Germline assignment: CDR1 LNHNV and CDR2 YYDKDF (reference sequence). CDR3 length: 16 residues. The CDR3 nucleotides are TGTGCCACCAGCAGAGGACACGGCAGGGTCGCCTACGAGCAGTACTTC. It yields the protein CATSRGHGRVAYEQYF.

To note about this clonotype: Germline and junction disagree at one end, which may indicate a read error. Here the CDR3 reads CSAGDVTSARGEQYF. CDR3 nucleotides: TGCAGTGCTGGAGATGTGACTAGCGCTCGGGGGGAGCAGTACTTC. This sequence joins TRBV20-1 and TRBJ2-7; 8 bases are shared with TRBD2. The CDR3 runs 15 residues. CDR1 DFQATT and CDR2 SNEGSKA come from the germline V gene (reference sequence).

A few counts support this clonotype. The DNA is omitted, as the CDR3 cannot be located on it reliably, and the CDR3 follows TCRdb's listing. The J gene is TRBJ1-1, the V gene TRBV30; the listed D gene, TRBD1, was not tested against the DNA. CDR1 and CDR2 (germline): GTSNPN, SVGIG (reference sequence). Counting both end residues, the CDR3 totals 14 amino acids. The CDR3 sequence: CAWNSGQGVTEAFF.

The V gene is TRBV20-1, the J gene TRBJ2-1; 8 bases are shared with TRBD2. This CDR3 comprises 14 residues. Germline lookup yields CDR1 DFQATT and CDR2 SNEGSKA (reference sequence). V was pared by 3 bases and J by 2 bases, with 3 bases of the junction left unmatched. The CDR3 DNA reads as TGCAGTGCTAGCTATAGCGGGACCTACAATGAGCAGTTCTTC. It specifies CSASYSGTYNEQFF.

This clonotype was observed many times. This rearrangement joins TRBV2 to TRBJ1-6; a possible D gene is TRBD1 (6 bases). CDR1 SNHLY and CDR2 FYNNEI come from the germline V gene. This CDR3 is 16 amino acids long. Trimming cost V 3 bases and J 7 bases, with 16 bases left between them. CDR3 bases: TGTGCCAGCAGTGATCCATCGACAGGAGTAAATTCACCCCTCCACTTT. It specifies CASSDPSTGVNSPLHF.

This clonotype was seen only a few times. V gene TRBV29-1 combines with J gene TRBJ1-2; tentative D call: TRBD1 (5 bases). Trimming left V 7 bases short and J 7 bases short, with 19 bases between. Looked up from germline, CDR1 is SQVTM and CDR2 is ANQGSEA. This CDR3 has 13 residues. In DNA, the CDR3 is TGCAGCGCTGAGGTGTCAGGGCCACCTGGCTACACCTTC. Amino acids: CSAEVSGPPGYTF.

This clonotype was seen only a few times. The gene calls are TRBV7-2 and TRBJ1-2; no clear D gene. The CDR3 length is 15 residues. Germline CDR1 SGHTA, CDR2 FQGNSA. The V gene lost 2 bases and the J gene lost 1 base, with 11 bases spanning the gap. The CDR3: CASSLSGSFNYGYTF. The CDR3 region has the DNA TGTGCCAGCAGCTTATCCGGGTCTTTTAACTATGGCTACACCTTC.

For this clonotype: The junction differs from germline at one of its ends, possibly a read error. The chain combines TRBV11-2 with TRBJ2-1; unclear D gene. There are 12 residues in the CDR3. The germline V gene has CDR1 SGHAT and CDR2 FQNNGV. CDR3 protein: CAGSLMVNEQFF. CDR3 nucleotides: TGTGCCGGCAGCTTAATGGTAAATGAGCAGTTCTTC.